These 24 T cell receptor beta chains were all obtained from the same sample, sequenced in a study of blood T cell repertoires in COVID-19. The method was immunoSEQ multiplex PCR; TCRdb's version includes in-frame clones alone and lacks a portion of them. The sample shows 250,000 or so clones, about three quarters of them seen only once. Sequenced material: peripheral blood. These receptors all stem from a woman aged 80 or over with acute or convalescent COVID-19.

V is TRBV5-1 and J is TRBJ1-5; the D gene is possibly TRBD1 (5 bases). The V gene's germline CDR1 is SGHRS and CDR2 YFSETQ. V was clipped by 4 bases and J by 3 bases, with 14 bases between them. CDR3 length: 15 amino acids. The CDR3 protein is CASSPDGGYNQPQHF. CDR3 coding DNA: TGCGCCAGCAGCCCGGACGGGGGGTACAATCAGCCCCAGCATTTT.

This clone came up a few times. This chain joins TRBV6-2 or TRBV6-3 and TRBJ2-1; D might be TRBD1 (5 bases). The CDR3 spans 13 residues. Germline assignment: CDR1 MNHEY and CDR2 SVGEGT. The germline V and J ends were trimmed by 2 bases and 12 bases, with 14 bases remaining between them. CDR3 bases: TGTGCCAGCAGTTACCAGGGCCGGCTGGGGCAGTTCTTC. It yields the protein CASSYQGRLGQFF.

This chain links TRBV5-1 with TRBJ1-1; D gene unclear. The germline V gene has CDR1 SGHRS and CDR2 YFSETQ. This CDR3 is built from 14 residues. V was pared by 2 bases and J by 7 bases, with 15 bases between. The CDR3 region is CASSFEGNRDEAFF. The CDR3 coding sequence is TGCGCCAGCAGCTTTGAGGGTAATCGGGATGAAGCTTTCTTT.

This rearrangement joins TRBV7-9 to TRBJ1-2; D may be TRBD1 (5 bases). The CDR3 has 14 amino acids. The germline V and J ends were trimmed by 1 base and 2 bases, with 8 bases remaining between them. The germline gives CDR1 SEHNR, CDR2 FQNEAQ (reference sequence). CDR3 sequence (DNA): TGTGCCAGCAGCTTAGACGACAGAAACTATGGCTACACCTTC. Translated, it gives CASSLDDRNYGYTF.

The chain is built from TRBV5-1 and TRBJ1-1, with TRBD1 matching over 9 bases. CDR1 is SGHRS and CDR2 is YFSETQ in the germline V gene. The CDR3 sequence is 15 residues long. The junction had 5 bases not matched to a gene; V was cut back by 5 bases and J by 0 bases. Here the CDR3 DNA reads TGCGCCAGCAGGGAAGGGACAGGGTTGAACACTGAAGCTTTCTTT. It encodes CASREGTGLNTEAFF.

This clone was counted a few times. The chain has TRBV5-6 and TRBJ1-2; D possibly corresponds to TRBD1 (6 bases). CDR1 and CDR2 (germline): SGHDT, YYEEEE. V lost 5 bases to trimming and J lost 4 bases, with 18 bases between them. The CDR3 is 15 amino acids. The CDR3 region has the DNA TGTGCCAGCAGGTTCGACACCCACAGGGCCTATGGCTACACCTTC. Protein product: CASRFDTHRAYGYTF.

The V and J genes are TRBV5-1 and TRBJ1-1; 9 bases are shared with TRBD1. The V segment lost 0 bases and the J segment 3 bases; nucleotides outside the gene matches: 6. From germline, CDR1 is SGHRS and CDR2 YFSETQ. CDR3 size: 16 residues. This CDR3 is CASSLAYRGRDTEAFF. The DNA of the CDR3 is TGCGCCAGCAGCTTGGCTTACAGGGGGCGCGACACTGAAGCTTTCTTT.

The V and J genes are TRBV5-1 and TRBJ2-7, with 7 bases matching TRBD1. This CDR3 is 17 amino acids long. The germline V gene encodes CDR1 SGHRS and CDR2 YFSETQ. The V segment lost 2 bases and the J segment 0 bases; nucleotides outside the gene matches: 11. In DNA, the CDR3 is TGCGCCAGCAGCTTTGGATGGGACAGCGTAAGCTCCTACGAGCAGTACTTC. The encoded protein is CASSFGWDSVSSYEQYF.

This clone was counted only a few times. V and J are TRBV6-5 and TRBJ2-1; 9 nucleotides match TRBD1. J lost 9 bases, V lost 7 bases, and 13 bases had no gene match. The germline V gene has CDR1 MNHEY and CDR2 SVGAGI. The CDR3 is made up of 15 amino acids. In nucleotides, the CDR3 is TGTGCCAGCACCATAGCCGGGACAGGGCGTCTTGAGCAGTTCTTC. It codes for CASTIAGTGRLEQFF.

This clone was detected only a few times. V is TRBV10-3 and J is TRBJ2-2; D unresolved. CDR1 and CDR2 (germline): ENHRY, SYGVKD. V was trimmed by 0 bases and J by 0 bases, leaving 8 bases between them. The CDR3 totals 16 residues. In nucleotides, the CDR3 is TGTGCCATCAGTGAGTCGAAGCAGGCGAACACCGGGGAGCTGTTTTTT. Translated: CAISESKQANTGELFF.

CDR3 in amino acids: CASSEGQGYGYTF. The CDR3 nucleotides read TGTGCCAGCAGTGAAGGACAGGGCTATGGCTACACCTTC. This chain joins TRBV6-1 and TRBJ1-2, with 7 bases matching TRBD1. The CDR3 contains 13 residues. CDR1 and CDR2 from the germline V gene are MNHNS and SASEGT. Germline trimming cut 1 base from V and 4 bases from J; bases unmatched to any gene: 0.

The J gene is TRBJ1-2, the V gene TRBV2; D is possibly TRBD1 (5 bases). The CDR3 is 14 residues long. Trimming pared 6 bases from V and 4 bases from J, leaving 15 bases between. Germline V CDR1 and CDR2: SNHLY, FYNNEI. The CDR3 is CASSNPGKSYGYTF. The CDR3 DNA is TGTGCCAGCAGCAATCCAGGGAAATCCTATGGCTACACCTTC.

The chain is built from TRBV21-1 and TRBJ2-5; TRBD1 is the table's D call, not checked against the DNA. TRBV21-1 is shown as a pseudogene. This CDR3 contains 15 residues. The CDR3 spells CASSKGQGGQETQYF. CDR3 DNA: TGTGCCAGCAGCAAAGGTCAGGGTGGGCAAGAGACCCAGTACTTC.

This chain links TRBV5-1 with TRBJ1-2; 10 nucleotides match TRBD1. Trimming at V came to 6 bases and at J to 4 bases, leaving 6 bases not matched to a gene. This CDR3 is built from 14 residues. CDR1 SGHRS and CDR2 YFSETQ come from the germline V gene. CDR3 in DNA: TGCGCCAGCACCCTGACAGGGGGCAGCTATGGCTACACCTTC. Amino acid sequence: CASTLTGGSYGYTF.

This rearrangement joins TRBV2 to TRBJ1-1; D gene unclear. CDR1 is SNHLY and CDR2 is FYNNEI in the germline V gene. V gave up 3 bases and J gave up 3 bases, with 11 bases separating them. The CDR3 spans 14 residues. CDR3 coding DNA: TGTGCCAGCAGTGAGGGCTCGGGGTACACTGAAGCTTTCTTT. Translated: CASSEGSGYTEAFF.

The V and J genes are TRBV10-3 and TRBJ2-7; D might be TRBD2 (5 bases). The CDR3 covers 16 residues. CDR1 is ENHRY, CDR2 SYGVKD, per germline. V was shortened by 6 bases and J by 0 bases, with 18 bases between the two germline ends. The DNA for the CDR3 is TGTGCCATCAGGAGTTCTAGCTCTTTAGCCTCCTACGAGCAGTACTTC. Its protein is CAIRSSSSLASYEQYF.

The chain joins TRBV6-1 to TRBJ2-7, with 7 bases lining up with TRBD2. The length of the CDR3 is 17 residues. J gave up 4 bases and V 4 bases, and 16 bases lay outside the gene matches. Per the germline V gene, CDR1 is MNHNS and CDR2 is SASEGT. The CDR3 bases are TGTGCCAGCAGTGGAGGTTGGGGAGCGGGGAGTAGTTACGAGCAGTACTTC. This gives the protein CASSGGWGAGSSYEQYF.

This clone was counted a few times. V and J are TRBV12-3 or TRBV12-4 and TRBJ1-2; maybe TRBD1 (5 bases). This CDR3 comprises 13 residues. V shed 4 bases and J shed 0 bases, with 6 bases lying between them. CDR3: CASSSTANYGYTF. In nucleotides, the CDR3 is TGTGCCAGCAGTTCGACAGCTAACTATGGCTACACCTTC.

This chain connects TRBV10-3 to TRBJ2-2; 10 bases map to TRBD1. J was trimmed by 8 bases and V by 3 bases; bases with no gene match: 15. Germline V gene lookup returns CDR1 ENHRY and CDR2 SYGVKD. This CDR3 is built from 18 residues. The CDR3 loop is CAISDLPTGGSNLGELFF. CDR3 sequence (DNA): TGTGCCATCAGTGACCTACCGACAGGGGGCAGTAATTTAGGGGAGCTGTTTTTT.

The CDR3, as DNA: TGCAGCGTTTATCTAGCGGGGGCTTACAATGAGCAGTTCTTC. Translated: CSVYLAGAYNEQFF. This rearrangement joins TRBV29-1 to TRBJ2-1; 10 bases align to TRBD2. Germline V lookup: CDR1 SQVTM, CDR2 ANQGSEA. V dropped 5 bases and J dropped 4; count of bases not matched to a gene: 5. The CDR3 contains 14 residues.

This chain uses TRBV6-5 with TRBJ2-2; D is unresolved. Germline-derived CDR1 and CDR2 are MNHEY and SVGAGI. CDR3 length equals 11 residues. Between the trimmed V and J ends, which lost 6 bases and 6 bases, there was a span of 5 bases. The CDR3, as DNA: TGTGCCAGCAGCACGGCCGGGGAGCTGTTTTTT. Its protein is CASSTAGELFF.

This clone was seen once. For the CDR3, the DNA is TGTGCCAGCAGTGAGAATCGTGCCGGAGGTGGCAATGAGCAGTTCTTC. It specifies CASSENRAGGGNEQFF. This rearrangement joins TRBV6-1 to TRBJ2-1; tentative D call: TRBD2 (5 bases). Germline V CDR1 and CDR2: MNHNS, SASEGT. The CDR3 loop spans 16 amino acids. The ends were cut back, 3 bases at V and 6 bases at J, with 18 bases in the middle.

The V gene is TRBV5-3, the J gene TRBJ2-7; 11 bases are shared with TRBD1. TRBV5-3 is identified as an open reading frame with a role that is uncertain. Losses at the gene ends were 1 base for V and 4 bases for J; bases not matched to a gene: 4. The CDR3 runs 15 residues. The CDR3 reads CARSLMGTGGYEQYF. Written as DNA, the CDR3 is TGTGCCAGAAGCTTGATGGGGACAGGGGGGTACGAGCAGTACTTC.

CDR3 amino acids: CANNRVGEQYF. The CDR3 DNA sequence: TGTGCCAACAACAGGGTAGGCGAGCAGTACTTC. The chain has TRBV10-3 and TRBJ2-7; D perhaps matches TRBD1 (6 bases). Trimming removed 10 bases at V and 6 bases at J, with 13 bases between. This CDR3 has 11 residues. Germline lookup yields CDR1 ENHRY and CDR2 SYGVKD.